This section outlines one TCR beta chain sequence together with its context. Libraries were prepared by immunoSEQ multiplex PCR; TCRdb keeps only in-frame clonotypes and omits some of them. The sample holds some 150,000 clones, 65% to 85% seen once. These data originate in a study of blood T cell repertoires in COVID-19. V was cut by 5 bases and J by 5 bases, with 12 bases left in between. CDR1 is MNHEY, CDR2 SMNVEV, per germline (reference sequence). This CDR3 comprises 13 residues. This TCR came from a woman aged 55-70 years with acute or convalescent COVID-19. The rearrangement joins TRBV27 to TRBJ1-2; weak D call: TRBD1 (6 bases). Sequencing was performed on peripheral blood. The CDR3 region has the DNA TGTGCCAGCAGTCACGGGACAAGATATGGCTACACCTTC. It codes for CASSHGTRYGYTF.